The rows below give T cell receptor beta chains drawn from one sample of a study of blood T cells in healthy people across ages. TCRdb itself ran the 5' RACE reads through MiXCR, one entry per CDR3 protein. The sample includes 950,000 to 1,200,000 distinct CDR3 sequences, around two fifths of them seen just once. Material for sequencing was blood. The origin of the receptors is a young man in good health. The CDR3 runs from the conserved cysteine through the conserved F or W. Size tells how often a clone was seen (once, few, many) or the class of an expanded clone, and some rows leave it out.

CDR3aa: CASSLRGAPNNEQFF
j_gene: TRBJ2-1
v_gene: TRBV12-3/TRBV12-4
abundance: few

CDR3aa: CASSFHNTEAFF
j_gene: TRBJ1-1
v_gene: TRBV7-8
abundance: few

CDR3aa: CASSLRMGQGNEKLFF
j_gene: TRBJ1-4
v_gene: TRBV12-3/TRBV12-4
abundance: few

CDR3aa: CASSYEGTTAYEQYF
j_gene: TRBJ2-7
v_gene: TRBV6-5
abundance: few

CDR3aa: CASSHSDGSYEQYF
j_gene: TRBJ2-7
v_gene: TRBV4-3
abundance: -

CDR3aa: CASSLTEPNNYGYTF
j_gene: TRBJ1-2
v_gene: TRBV2
abundance: -

CDR3aa: CASSQVVGDTQYF
j_gene: TRBJ2-3
v_gene: TRBV4-1
abundance: -

CDR3aa: CASSLETGPSTDTQYF
j_gene: TRBJ2-3
v_gene: TRBV28
abundance: -

CDR3aa: CASSLFEQFF
j_gene: TRBJ2-1
v_gene: TRBV12-3/TRBV12-4
abundance: many

CDR3aa: CASSPNGQQETQYF
j_gene: TRBJ2-5
v_gene: TRBV7-2
abundance: -

CDR3aa: CASSYPPETYEQYF
j_gene: TRBJ2-7
v_gene: TRBV6-5
abundance: once

CDR3aa: CASSPRAANTEAFF
j_gene: TRBJ1-1
v_gene: TRBV6-6
abundance: few

CDR3aa: CASSYGSLAGELFF
j_gene: TRBJ2-2
v_gene: TRBV6-5
abundance: -

CDR3aa: CASSEARGANQNTQYF
j_gene: TRBJ2-3
v_gene: TRBV2
abundance: -

CDR3aa: CASSFEGDGTQYF
j_gene: TRBJ2-3
v_gene: TRBV5-1
abundance: once

CDR3aa: CATSGLAGAGTDTQYF
j_gene: TRBJ2-3
v_gene: TRBV24-1
abundance: -

CDR3aa: CASSQPRPAFPYIIQYF
j_gene: TRBJ2-4
v_gene: TRBV4-3
abundance: few

CDR3aa: CASSQDPGQGWTLHF
j_gene: TRBJ1-6
v_gene: TRBV4-1
abundance: -

CDR3aa: CASSLVVSSPNTEAFF
j_gene: TRBJ1-1
v_gene: TRBV5-1
abundance: few

CDR3aa: CASSFPGGPDYGYTF
j_gene: TRBJ1-2
v_gene: TRBV28
abundance: -

CDR3aa: CASSDRVYEKLFF
j_gene: TRBJ1-4
v_gene: TRBV6-1
abundance: few

CDR3aa: CASSLRDRKDGYTF
j_gene: TRBJ1-2
v_gene: TRBV7-2
abundance: -

CDR3aa: CASSQGPQGAYNEQFF
j_gene: TRBJ2-1
v_gene: TRBV4-3
abundance: -

CDR3aa: CASKEDPSRPQHF
j_gene: TRBJ1-5
v_gene: TRBV12-3/TRBV12-4
abundance: -

CDR3aa: CASSVEGGSSYNEQYF
j_gene: -
v_gene: TRBV9
abundance: -

CDR3aa: CASSLDVHNEQYF
j_gene: -
v_gene: TRBV5-1
abundance: -

CDR3aa: CASTRDGSSTDTQYF
j_gene: TRBJ2-3
v_gene: TRBV7-9
abundance: -

CDR3aa: CASSRSLGTLNYGYTF
j_gene: TRBJ1-2
v_gene: TRBV16
abundance: -

CDR3aa: CASRQGRPYGYTF
j_gene: TRBJ1-2
v_gene: TRBV6-2/TRBV6-3
abundance: few

CDR3aa: CSAMRDSLPEQYF
j_gene: TRBJ2-7
v_gene: TRBV20-1
abundance: many

CDR3aa: CASSADRETYEQYF
j_gene: TRBJ2-7
v_gene: TRBV2
abundance: -

CDR3aa: CASIPHTFTDTQYF
j_gene: TRBJ2-3
v_gene: TRBV6-2/TRBV6-3
abundance: -

CDR3aa: CASSELPDGANEQFF
j_gene: TRBJ2-1
v_gene: TRBV28
abundance: few

CDR3aa: CASSPYWAPGAFF
j_gene: TRBJ1-1
v_gene: TRBV12-3/TRBV12-4
abundance: -

CDR3aa: CASSHSGSGYGYTF
j_gene: TRBJ1-2
v_gene: TRBV4-3
abundance: -

CDR3aa: CASTPAQSGNEQFF
j_gene: TRBJ2-1
v_gene: TRBV27
abundance: few